The clone carrying this T cell receptor beta chain was seen more than once but under ten times. Antigen specificity is unknown. This entry is derived from a study of beta chain features in type 1 diabetes. Study as a whole: Healthy donors, compared against patients, showed similar age, gender and cell yields.

The CDR3 covers 14 residues. V was shortened by 4 bases and J by 8 bases, with 17 bases between the two germline ends. The germline CDR1 and CDR2 sequences are ENHRY and SYGVKD. Purity of each sorted population was above 95%. Every isolated RNA sample was fully reverse transcribed, so sequencing captured expressed TCRB transcripts. Profiled with immunoSEQ multiplex PCR; TCRdb holds only in-frame clones, not every one. The table includes 300,000 or so clones, roughly 8% detected once. Notes on the study in general: Type 1 diabetes patients had VDJ junctions that carried fewer insertions and more deletions. Shorter TCRB CDR3s, moderately but significantly so, marked every one of the four CD4+ subsets in Type 1 diabetes patients.

This chain connects TRBV10-3 to TRBJ1-2; no definite D call. The sequence derives from a woman aged 18-29 years in good health. The sequencing input was central memory CD4+ T cells from blood. The CDR3 spells CAISAQKQDEGYTF. CDR3 sequence (DNA): TGTGCCATCAGTGCCCAAAAGCAGGATGAGGGCTACACCTTC.